A selection of T cell receptor beta chains follows, all from one sample in a study of blood T cells in healthy people across ages. Using its own MiXCR run on the 5' RACE reads, TCRdb lists one record per CDR3 protein. Counted here are fewer than 2 million distinct CDR3 sequences, roughly two fifths occurring once; the ten biggest clones make up about 21%. Sequencing used blood. The receptors were gathered from a human donor in good health. Both conserved end residues are part of each CDR3. Only some rows state a clone size, as once, few, many or a class for expanded clones.

clone_size j_call v_call cdr3_aa
few - TRBV12-3/TRBV12-4 CASTPGDTQETQYF
- TRBJ2-1 TRBV4-3 CASSQVSSGGPHNEQFF
- TRBJ2-5 TRBV4-2 CASSQDGTGGETQYF
- TRBJ1-5 TRBV12-3/TRBV12-4 CASSNSGGQPQHF
few TRBJ2-1 TRBV14 CASSQVFQGGNEQFF
- TRBJ1-1 TRBV12-3/TRBV12-4 CASSPLAGGSMNTEAFF
- TRBJ2-1 TRBV20-1 CSVTILNSYNEQFF
- TRBJ1-6 TRBV5-1 CASSLTQGPGSPLHF
few TRBJ2-5 TRBV7-2 CASSPGGVGEGETQYF
few TRBJ2-3 TRBV6-1 CASSPLPGVAGGTDTQYF
few TRBJ2-3 TRBV15 CAASPLATGYTDTQYF
- TRBJ1-2 TRBV4-1 CASSQVLKGGQGAGSYTF
- TRBJ1-1 TRBV6-2/TRBV6-3 CASDLSLGTGTKAFF
- TRBJ1-1 TRBV6-2/TRBV6-3 CASSWRGGGIQAEAFF
- TRBJ2-1 TRBV6-2/TRBV6-3 CASRPLIDPGVNNEQFF
few TRBJ2-7 TRBV5-1 CASRTQGDASEQYF
few TRBJ1-1 TRBV27 CASSPLGQNTEAFF
- TRBJ2-1 TRBV4-1 CASSQGQGWGHSNEQFF
few TRBJ2-3 TRBV4-3 CASSRRTSGGNTDTQYF
- - TRBV28 CASSLYRVPYEQYF
- TRBJ2-3 TRBV5-1 CASSPHLGDTQYF
- TRBJ2-2 TRBV28 CASSSSFKGSGELFF
few TRBJ2-3 TRBV5-5 CASSLLAGESNTQYF
few TRBJ1-4 TRBV20-1 CSARDSRDSSEKLFF
- TRBJ1-5 TRBV4-1 CASSQGQIISNQPQHF
few TRBJ1-2 TRBV5-6 CASSMDRLGYTF
- TRBJ2-3 TRBV7-2 CASSLAGDADTQYF
- TRBJ2-2 TRBV18 CASSPRGKFITGELFF
- TRBJ2-7 TRBV10-3 CAISIATYEQYF
- TRBJ1-2 TRBV7-2 CASSAGQGATYGYTF
few TRBJ2-5 TRBV20-1 CSARDPGLAQETQYF
- TRBJ1-3 TRBV20-1 CSAYGGGGRSFGNTIYF
few TRBJ1-6 TRBV20-1 CSARVSGVAYNSPLHF
- TRBJ2-1 TRBV20-1 CSALTGTANNEQFF
- TRBJ2-1 TRBV29-1 CSVEGLAGGYYNEQFF
- - TRBV20-1 CSATTPIQETQYF
few TRBJ2-5 TRBV9 CASSVDGALQGKQYF
- TRBJ1-2 TRBV29-1 CSVGNIVNYGYTF
- TRBJ1-2 TRBV12-3/TRBV12-4 CASSGQDPRIGGYTF
few TRBJ2-1 TRBV21-1 CASSKERRGPPHPLPKYAYNEQFF
- TRBJ2-1 TRBV20-1 CSARDYQGLSYNEQFF
- TRBJ1-5 TRBV7-9 CASSLGSGFNQPQHF
few TRBJ2-5 TRBV29-1 CSVVPLEDTLQETQYF
- TRBJ1-2 TRBV15 CATSSTGGKGFNYGYTF
few TRBJ1-1 TRBV7-2 CASSTPLTGKNTEAFF
- TRBJ1-5 TRBV4-1 CASSYGQLNQPQHF
- TRBJ2-5 TRBV20-1 CSASWLRGGQETQYF
- TRBJ2-1 TRBV4-3 CASSQIGGRWDNEQFF
few TRBJ1-6 TRBV9 CASSVEMGTDSPLHF
few - TRBV29-1 CSVREGYEQYF
- TRBJ1-5 TRBV7-9 CASSSGRTAHNQPQHF
- TRBJ2-3 TRBV7-2 CASLLGAGEDTQYF
few TRBJ2-7 TRBV4-3 CASSPHRRAGYEQYF
- TRBJ1-6 TRBV6-2/TRBV6-3 CATGDTIYSPLHF
few TRBJ1-1 TRBV12-3/TRBV12-4 CASSLRQGRNTEAFF